The sequence of this T cell receptor (beta chain) was determined in a study of PD-1 blockade in classical Hodgkin lymphoma. Germline CDR1 and CDR2: SGHRS and YFSETQ. The germline V and J ends were trimmed by 0 bases and 5 bases, with 8 bases remaining between them. The CDR3 extends over 13 amino acids. Clones were sequenced by immunoSEQ multiplex PCR, and TCRdb holds only the in-frame ones, with some missing. The sample includes roughly 140,000 clones, around 84% seen only once; the top ten take 7.5% to 10%. To note about this clone: Its antigen is unidentified.

The study, taken as a whole, reports: Nivolumab starters within 1 year of ASCT were excluded. By cycle point C4D1, TCR diversity had risen significantly in CD4+ cells (but not CD8+ cells). Complete responders possessed baseline diversity comparable to newly diagnosed patients.

Exposure to brentuximab vedotin varied, and each patient had relapsed following autologous stem cell transplantation. The chain couples TRBV5-1 to TRBJ1-2; D is possibly TRBD1 (5 bases). The source of this sequence is a human donor with classical Hodgkin lymphoma. Sequenced here: peripheral blood mononuclear cells (PBMCs), sampled before the second cycle of nivolumab. The CDR3 loop is CASSLDRQYGYTF. The CDR3 DNA sequence: TGCGCCAGCAGCTTGGACAGGCAATATGGCTACACCTTC.